The present T cell receptor beta chain was sequenced within a study of blood T cell repertoires in COVID-19. As for the study in general: Whether acute or convalescent, the COVID-19 samples came from the United States, Italy and Spain.

Per the original data handling: Reference gene primers were amplified, and this amplification served to estimate nucleated cell counts. Data came from immunoSEQ multiplex PCR; TCRdb stores just in-frame clones and leaves some out. V and J calls and clone size are those listed in that table; D and trimming were worked out from the DNA. Here the sample spans around 340,000 clones, about nine tenths being singletons. The CDR3 is made up of 15 amino acids. J was trimmed by 6 bases and V by 5 bases; bases with no gene match: 10. Germline CDR1 SGHNT, CDR2 YYREEE (reference sequence). Enrollees, roughly 18 to 90 years old, lived in around 23 US areas. Grouping used clinical history reported by participants in a survey and questionnaire.

The sequenced material came from PBMCs or T cells enriched from blood (not recorded which). The TCR was taken from a woman younger than 45 who had been exposed to COVID-19. J is TRBJ1-4 and V is TRBV5-4, with 7 bases aligning to TRBD1. The CDR3 coding sequence is TGTGCCAGCAGTTACACAGGGGAGGTCGATGAAAAACTGTTTTTT. Translation gives CASSYTGEVDEKLFF.